A single sample is the source of the 8 T cell receptor beta chains below, sequenced in a study of blood T cell repertoires in COVID-19 (dated by TCRdb to 2019 to 2021). To prepare the library, the immunoSEQ multiplex PCR assay was applied. TCRdb took over this immuneACCESS table, retaining in-frame rearrangements with V and J assigned. Such tables are incomplete; in checked studies, under half of the missing clones stem from an unresolved V gene, and the remainder is unexplained. This sample holds about 250,000 clones; around nine tenths were observed only once. The top ten clones comprise under 4% of the sample. Sequenced sample: peripheral blood. These receptors all come from a man aged 18 to 30 with active or convalescent COVID-19.

The CDR3 region is CASSLARADTEAFF. CDR3 DNA sequence: TGTGCCAGCAGCTTAGCCAGGGCAGACACTGAAGCTTTCTTT. The chain carries TRBV7-6 and TRBJ1-1, with a tentative D call TRBD1 (5 bases). Trimming removed 0 bases from V and 3 bases from J, with 8 bases in between. This CDR3 has 14 residues. Germline CDR1 SGHVS, CDR2 FNYEAQ.

This clone was seen just once. V and J are TRBV4-2 and TRBJ2-1; D might be TRBD2 (5 bases). Germline values: CDR1 LGHNA, CDR2 YNFKEQ. The CDR3 consists of 14 residues. V shed 1 base and J shed 5 bases, with 9 bases lying between them. Written as DNA, the CDR3 is TGTGCCAGCAGCCAAGCATTAGCGAACAATGAGCAGTTCTTC. Translation: CASSQALANNEQFF.

In this sample, this clone turned up a few times. This chain uses TRBV24-1 with TRBJ2-3, with a tentative D call TRBD2 (5 bases). This CDR3 spans 13 amino acids. V dropped 1 base and J dropped 6 bases, with 7 bases sitting between them. From germline, CDR1 is KGHDR and CDR2 SFDVKD. The CDR3 here is CATSDFSEDTQYF. CDR3 DNA: TGTGCCACCAGTGATTTTAGCGAGGATACGCAGTATTTT.

V gene TRBV5-1 combines with J gene TRBJ2-7; possibly TRBD2 for D (5 bases). From germline, CDR1 is SGHRS and CDR2 YFSETQ. CDR3 size: 16 residues. V was clipped by 4 bases and J by 6 bases, with 23 bases between them. The CDR3 nucleotides read TGCGCCAGCAGCCTGGAAGGAAGGGATAGACTAAGCGAGCAGTACTTC. It encodes CASSLEGRDRLSEQYF.

The chain combines TRBV13 with TRBJ2-3; 13 positions match TRBD2. CDR1 is PRHDT and CDR2 is FYEKMQ in the germline V gene (reference sequence). This CDR3 is 20 amino acids long. With V trimmed by 4 bases and J by 2 bases, 15 bases remained unmatched. The CDR3 here is CASSSPRTSGSSPYTDTQYF. The DNA of the CDR3 is TGTGCCAGCAGCTCCCCCCGGACTAGCGGGAGTTCCCCCTACACAGATACGCAGTATTTT.

This chain joins TRBV5-8 and TRBJ2-7; D is unresolved. Trimming removed 4 bases at V and 0 bases at J, with 14 bases between. Per the germline V gene, CDR1 is SGHTS and CDR2 is YDEGEE. The CDR3 totals 15 residues. The CDR3 loop reads CASSLIPAGSYEQYF. The CDR3 DNA sequence: TGTGCCAGCAGCCTCATCCCCGCCGGCTCCTACGAGCAGTACTTC.

V and J are TRBV28 and TRBJ2-7; TRBD1 matches at 10 bases. Germline V CDR1 and CDR2: MDHEN, SYDVKM. V gave up 8 bases and J gave up 6 bases; unmatched junction bases: 4. The CDR3 consists of 12 residues. The CDR3 sequence is CASQTGGLEQYF. The CDR3 nucleotides read TGTGCCAGCCAGACAGGGGGCCTCGAGCAGTACTTC.

This chain joins TRBV12-3 or TRBV12-4 and TRBJ1-5, with 8 bases fitting TRBD1. V was clipped by 5 bases and J by 9 bases; unmatched bases: 3. The CDR3 is 12 residues long. In DNA, the CDR3 is TGTGCCAGCAGTATTACAGGGGGGCCCCAGCATTTT. This codes for CASSITGGPQHF.